The 7 T cell receptor beta chains reported below all come from one sample, sequenced in a study of blood T cells in healthy people across ages (dated by TCRdb to 2013 to 2016). The method behind the library was 5' RACE. Sequencing took place on an Illumina HiSeq 2500. A second PCR of about 6 to 12 cycles was performed with a sample-barcoded 5' primer and a J-beta primer mix. The raw public reads went through TCRdb reprocessing: fastp at Q25, MiXCR clone calling, in-frame beta chains kept. Rows matching on CDR3 protein sequence are summarized as one entry with the most common DNA and genes. This sample has some 700,000 distinct CDR3 sequences in its table, and about 24% of those were observed once. Of the sample, roughly a fifth is held by the ten largest clones. Sequencing was done on a sample of blood. The receptors here all came from a man aged 65 to 85 in good health.

V gene TRBV4-2 combines with J gene TRBJ2-3; 13 nucleotides line up with TRBD2. Germline V CDR1 and CDR2: LGHNA, YNFKEQ. The CDR3 has 18 amino acids. V shed 4 bases and J 3 bases; nucleotides not matched to a gene: 10. CDR3 amino acids: CASSLTGLAGSETDTQYF. CDR3 in DNA: TGTGCCAGCAGCCTGACGGGACTAGCGGGGAGCGAGACAGATACGCAGTATTTT.

This clonotype was seen more than once but under ten times. The chain links TRBV29-1 to TRBJ2-5; a weak D match, TRBD1 (6 bases). With 8 bases removed from V and 4 bases from J, the gap between germline ends came to 26 bases. Germline CDR1 and CDR2: SQVTM and ANQGSEA. CDR3 size: 16 residues. In nucleotides, the CDR3 is TGCAGCACCCGGGACGCTCGGGGACACGAAAGAGAGACCCAGTACTTC. It is translated as CSTRDARGHERETQYF.

This rearrangement joins TRBV10-2 to TRBJ1-1, with D possibly TRBD1 on 6 matching bases. Germline CDR1 and CDR2: WSHSY and SAAADI. This CDR3 is built from 17 residues. V was shortened by 2 bases and J by 5 bases, with 21 bases between the two germline ends. The CDR3 loop reads CASSEPWDTVSGTEAFF. CDR3 in DNA: TGCGCCAGCAGTGAGCCTTGGGACACCGTTTCAGGGACTGAAGCTTTCTTT.

The V gene is TRBV20-1, the J gene TRBJ1-5; a possible D gene is TRBD1 (6 bases). Trimming shortened V by 5 bases and J by 3 bases, and 17 bases separated the two germline ends. The CDR3 spans 15 residues. Germline CDR1 reads DFQATT; CDR2 reads SNEGSKA (reference sequence). The CDR3 region is CSARSGQTSNQPQHF. The CDR3, as DNA: TGCAGTGCTCGATCCGGACAGACCTCCAATCAGCCCCAGCATTTT.

The sample holds a few counts of this clonotype. This sequence joins TRBV15 and TRBJ2-1; either TRBD1 or TRBD2 may supply D (6 bases each). The CDR3 runs to 14 residues. The ends were cut back, 2 bases at V and 10 bases at J, with 15 bases in the middle. CDR1 is LNHNV, CDR2 YYDKDF, per germline (reference sequence). The CDR3 nucleotides are TGTGCCACCAGCAGACCAAACGGGGGCAACGAGCAGTTCTTC. The encoded protein is CATSRPNGGNEQFF.

The V gene is TRBV11-3, the J gene TRBJ1-2, with 8 bases lining up with TRBD1. CDR1 is SGHNT, CDR2 YENEEA, per germline. CDR3 length equals 15 residues. The ends lost 5 bases at V and 5 bases at J; junction bases unmatched: 10. The CDR3 DNA sequence: TGTGCCAGCAGCCCCAACAGGGGGACTGGGTATGGCTACACCTTC. Translating it yields CASSPNRGTGYGYTF.

This clonotype was observed a handful of times. The chain recombines TRBV7-8 with TRBJ2-1; TRBD2 aligns across 8 bases. The CDR3 loop spans 14 amino acids. J gave up 5 bases and V 2 bases, and 2 bases lay outside the gene matches. The germline CDR1 and CDR2 sequences are SGHVS and FQNEAQ. In DNA, the CDR3 is TGTGCCAGCAGCTTATTTAGCGGGGACAATGAGCAGTTCTTC. Translating it yields CASSLFSGDNEQFF.